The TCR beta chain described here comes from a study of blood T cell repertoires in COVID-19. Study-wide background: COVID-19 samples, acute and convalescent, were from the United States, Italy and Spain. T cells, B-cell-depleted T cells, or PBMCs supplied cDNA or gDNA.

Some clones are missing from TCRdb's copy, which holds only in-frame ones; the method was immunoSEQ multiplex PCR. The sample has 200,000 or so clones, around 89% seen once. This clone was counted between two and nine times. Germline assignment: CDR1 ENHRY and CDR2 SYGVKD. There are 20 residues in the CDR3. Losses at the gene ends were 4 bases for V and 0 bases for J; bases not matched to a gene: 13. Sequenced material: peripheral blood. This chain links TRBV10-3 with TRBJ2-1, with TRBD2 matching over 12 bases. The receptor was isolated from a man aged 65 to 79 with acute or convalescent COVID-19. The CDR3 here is CAISGQGASGRASSYNEQFF. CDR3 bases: TGTGCCATCAGTGGACAGGGGGCTAGCGGGAGGGCCAGCTCCTACAATGAGCAGTTCTTC.